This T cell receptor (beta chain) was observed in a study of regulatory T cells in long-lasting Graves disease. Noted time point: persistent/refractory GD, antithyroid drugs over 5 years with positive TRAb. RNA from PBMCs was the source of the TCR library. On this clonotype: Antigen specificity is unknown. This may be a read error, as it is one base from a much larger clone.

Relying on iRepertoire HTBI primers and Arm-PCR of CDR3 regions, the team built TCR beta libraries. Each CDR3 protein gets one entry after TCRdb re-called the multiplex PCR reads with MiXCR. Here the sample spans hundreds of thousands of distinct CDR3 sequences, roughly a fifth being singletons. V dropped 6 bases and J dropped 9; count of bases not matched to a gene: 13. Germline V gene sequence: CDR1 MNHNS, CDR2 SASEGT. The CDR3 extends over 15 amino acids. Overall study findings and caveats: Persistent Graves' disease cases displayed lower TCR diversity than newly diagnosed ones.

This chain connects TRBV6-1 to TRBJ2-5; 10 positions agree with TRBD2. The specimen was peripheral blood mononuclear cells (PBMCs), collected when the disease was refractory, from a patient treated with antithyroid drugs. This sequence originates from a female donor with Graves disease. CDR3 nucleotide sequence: TGTGCCAGCAGGACAACTAGCGGGATCTCGGAGGCCCAGTACTTC. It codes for CASRTTSGISEAQYF.